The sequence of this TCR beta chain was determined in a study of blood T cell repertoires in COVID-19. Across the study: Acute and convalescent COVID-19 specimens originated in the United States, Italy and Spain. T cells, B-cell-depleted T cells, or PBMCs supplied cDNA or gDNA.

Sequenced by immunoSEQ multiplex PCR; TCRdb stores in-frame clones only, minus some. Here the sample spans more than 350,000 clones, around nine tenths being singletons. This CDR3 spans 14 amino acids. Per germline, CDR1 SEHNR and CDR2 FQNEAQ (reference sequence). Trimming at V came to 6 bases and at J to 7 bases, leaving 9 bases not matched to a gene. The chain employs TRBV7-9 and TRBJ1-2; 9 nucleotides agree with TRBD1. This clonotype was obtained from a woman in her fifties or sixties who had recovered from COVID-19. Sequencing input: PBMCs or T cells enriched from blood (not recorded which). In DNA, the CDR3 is TGTGCCAGCAGGAAAACAGGGGGCTTGGGTGGCTACACCTTC. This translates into CASRKTGGLGGYTF.